This T cell receptor beta chain was found in a study of neoadjuvant nivolumab and ipilimumab in lung cancer. This table comes from immunoSEQ multiplex PCR, and its TCRdb copy is limited to in-frame clones, with some not included. The table shows about 4,600 clones, with 77% occurring only once. The V end lost 10 bases, the J end lost 2 bases, and 14 bases lay between the germline ends. This CDR3 spans 13 amino acids. Germline CDR1 MNHNS, CDR2 SASEGT. The rearrangement uses TRBV6-1 and TRBJ2-5, with D possibly called TRBD1 or TRBD2 (6 bases each). Material: adjacent normal lung tissue, obtained after neoadjuvant nivolumab, alone or with ipilimumab, at or shortly before surgery. The source of this sequence is an adult with non-small cell lung cancer. The CDR3: CATRQGTQETQYF. In nucleotides, the CDR3 is TGTGCCACTCGGCAGGGGACTCAAGAGACCCAGTACTTC.